Listed here are 6 T cell receptor beta chains from one sample, sequenced in a study of blood T cell repertoires in COVID-19. Assay: immunoSEQ multiplex PCR; the TCRdb copy retains only in-frame clones and omits some. The repertoire has 50,000 to 65,000 clones, 60% to 75% of them found once; the top ten carry 28%. Sequencing was carried out using peripheral blood. The receptor source for this set is a woman aged 80 or older with acute or convalescent COVID-19.

The chain joins TRBV2 to TRBJ1-5; 12 bases match TRBD1. The CDR3 covers 15 residues. Germline V lookup: CDR1 SNHLY, CDR2 FYNNEI. With V trimmed by 6 bases and J by 7 bases, 7 bases remained unmatched. CDR3 sequence: CASSPGTGGRQPQHF. CDR3 nucleotide sequence: TGTGCCAGCAGCCCCGGGACAGGGGGCAGGCAGCCCCAGCATTTT.

The rearrangement joins TRBV7-3 to TRBJ1-1; no clear D. This CDR3 comprises 13 residues. CDR1 is SGHTA, CDR2 FQGTGA, per germline. Trimming stripped 3 bases from V and 1 base from J, with 6 bases between. CDR3 residues: CASSFDKNTEAFF. The CDR3 nucleotides read TGTGCCAGCAGCTTTGACAAGAACACTGAAGCTTTCTTT. The variable domain in full, completed from reference TRBV7-3 and TRBJ1-1, reads GAGVSQTPSNKVTEKGKYVELRCDPISGHTALYWYRQSLGQGPEFLIYFQGTGAADDSGLPNDRFFAVRPEGSVSTLKIQRTERGDSAVYLCASSFDKNTEAFFGQGTRLTVV.

This chain uses TRBV29-1 with TRBJ2-1, with 14 nucleotides matching TRBD2. CDR3 length: 14 amino acids. Unmatched junction bases numbered 6, after V lost 7 bases and J lost 7 bases. CDR1 and CDR2 (germline): SQVTM, ANQGSEA. CDR3 residues: CSGTGTSGSNEQFF. The CDR3 region has the DNA TGCAGCGGCACCGGGACTAGCGGGAGTAATGAGCAGTTCTTC.

The chain joins TRBV4-1 to TRBJ1-4; 8 bases line up with TRBD1. Germline CDR1 and CDR2: MGHRA and YSYEKL. Trimming took 6 bases from V and 5 from J; bases not matched to a gene: 11. The CDR3 spans 16 residues. The CDR3 DNA follows: TGCGCCAGCAGTCCACAAGCGCGGACAGGGAATGAAAAACTGTTTTTT. Residues: CASSPQARTGNEKLFF.

The chain couples TRBV7-8 to TRBJ2-2; 8 bases match TRBD1. J lost 6 bases, V lost 5 bases, and 11 bases had no gene match. Germline V CDR1 and CDR2: SGHVS, FQNEAQ. The CDR3 contains 16 residues. This CDR3 is CASSPKGQGGAGELFF. The DNA for the CDR3 is TGTGCCAGCAGCCCTAAAGGACAGGGCGGGGCCGGGGAGCTGTTTTTT. The variable domain in full, with the rest retrieved from reference TRBV7-8 and TRBJ2-2, is GAGVSQSPRYKVAKRGQDVALRCDPISGHVSLFWYQQALGQGPEFLTYFQNEAQLDKSGLPSDRFFAERPEGSVSTLKIQRTQQEDSAVYLCASSPKGQGGAGELFFGEGSRLTVL.

The rearrangement joins TRBV11-1 to TRBJ2-7, with 11 bases aligning to TRBD1. V was clipped by 5 bases and J by 5 bases; unmatched bases: 2. The CDR3 extends over 13 amino acids. The germline gives CDR1 SGHAT, CDR2 FQDESV (reference sequence). CDR3 residues: CASSRTGGHEQYF. The CDR3 bases are TGTGCCAGCAGCCGGACAGGGGGCCACGAGCAGTACTTC.